The rows below give T cell receptor beta chains drawn from one sample of a study of T-cell reconstitution after alpha-beta-depleted transplantation in children. From the PCR reads, TCRdb called clonotypes with MiXCR, one entry per CDR3 protein. Seen here are over 25,000 distinct CDR3 sequences, 6.4% observed once, and the top ten hold over 20%. The sequencing here drew on peripheral blood, taken 60 days after TCRalphabeta/CD19-depleted stem cell transplant. These receptors were collected from a child less than two years old who had a stem cell transplant for acute myeloid leukemia, so the T cells may come from the graft donor. Both conserved end residues are part of each CDR3. The D gene is left open where the match is weak. Some rows have no size entry. The others give once, few or many, or a class for an expanded clone.

D: -; size: many; J: TRBJ1-4; V: TRBV7-9; DNA: TGTGCCAGCAGCCGTCGAGCCGTAAATTTGGGTGAAAAACTGTTTTTT; CDR3: CASSRRAVNLGEKLFF
D: TRBD2; size: many; J: TRBJ2-3; V: TRBV9; DNA: TGTGCCAGCAGCGTAGAAGGGGCGGGGGGCCATAGCACAGATACGCAGTATTTT; CDR3: CASSVEGAGGHSTDTQYF
D: TRBD2; size: many; J: TRBJ2-3; V: TRBV7-8; DNA: TGTGCCAGCAGCTTAAACGGTGCGGGAGAGGGAGATACGCAGTATTTT; CDR3: CASSLNGAGEGDTQYF
D: -; size: -; J: TRBJ1-4; V: TRBV4-2; DNA: TGTGCCAGCAGCGCCCCTGGCCTCAATGAAAAACTGTTTTTT; CDR3: CASSAPGLNEKLFF
D: -; size: many; J: TRBJ1-2; V: TRBV2; DNA: TGTGCCACCAATGCCGGAGGCAGGGTGGGCTATGGCTACACCTTC; CDR3: CATNAGGRVGYGYTF
D: -; size: many; J: TRBJ2-1; V: TRBV27; DNA: TGTGCCAGCAGTTTATTTCAAGGTGAGCAGTTCTTC; CDR3: CASSLFQGEQFF
D: -; size: many; J: TRBJ2-7; V: TRBV28; DNA: TGTGCCAGCAGTTTAATTGGGGAAGGCTCCTACGAGCAGTACTTC; CDR3: CASSLIGEGSYEQYF
D: TRBD1; size: many; J: TRBJ2-5; V: TRBV4-3; DNA: TGCGCCAGCAGCGTGAACCGGGACAGGGGGTATAAAAGATGGACCCAGTACTTC; CDR3: CASSVNRDRGYKRWTQYF
D: -; size: few; J: TRBJ2-7; V: TRBV6-2/TRBV6-3; DNA: TGTGCCAGCTGCGACTTAGGGGCCTACGAGCAGTACTTC; CDR3: CASCDLGAYEQYF
D: -; size: many; J: TRBJ2-7; V: TRBV27; DNA: TGTGCCAGCAGTTTATCTCAGGAAGGTGAGCAGTACTTC; CDR3: CASSLSQEGEQYF
D: TRBD2; size: many; J: TRBJ2-7; V: TRBV5-1; DNA: TGCGCCAGCAGCTTGGAACTAGCGCCGTCCTACGAGCAGTACTTC; CDR3: CASSLELAPSYEQYF
D: -; size: -; J: TRBJ2-2; V: TRBV12-3/TRBV12-4; DNA: TGTGCCAGCAGGAGGGGTGGGGCCGGGGAGCTGTTTTTT; CDR3: CASRRGGAGELFF
D: -; size: -; J: TRBJ1-5; V: TRBV4-3; DNA: TGCGCCAGCAGCCAAGATCGGGTAAATCAGCCCCAGCATTTT; CDR3: CASSQDRVNQPQHF
D: -; size: many; J: TRBJ1-1; V: TRBV4-3; DNA: TGCGCCAGCAGCCGCAAGTTCAGGGACACTGAAGCTTTCTTT; CDR3: CASSRKFRDTEAFF
D: -; size: -; J: TRBJ2-5; V: TRBV27; DNA: TGTGCCAGCAAACCCATGCATCGGTGCTGCGGGTTAGGGGGACGAGAGACCCAGTACTTC; CDR3: CASKPMHRCCGLGGRETQYF
D: -; size: few; J: TRBJ2-4; V: TRBV19; DNA: TGTGCCAGTAGTCTTTTGACATCATCGAAAAACATTCAGTACTTC; CDR3: CASSLLTSSKNIQYF
D: -; size: many; J: TRBJ1-1; V: TRBV6-5; DNA: TGTGCCAGCAGTTACACCGTTGGGGGCTCAGGAACTGAAGCTTTCTTT; CDR3: CASSYTVGGSGTEAFF
D: -; size: many; J: TRBJ2-1; V: TRBV4-2; DNA: TGTGCCAGCAGCCAAGATCCCATAGGTGTCGACAATGAGCAGTTCTTC; CDR3: CASSQDPIGVDNEQFF
D: -; size: many; J: TRBJ2-6; V: TRBV5-1; DNA: TGCGCCAGCAGCCCGGGCCGGGGCCGCTCTGGGGCCAACGTCCTGACTTTC; CDR3: CASSPGRGRSGANVLTF
D: -; size: many; J: TRBJ2-1; V: TRBV5-1; DNA: TGCGCCAGCAGCCAACATGACTGGAACAATGAGCAGTTCTTC; CDR3: CASSQHDWNNEQFF
D: TRBD2; size: many; J: TRBJ2-2; V: TRBV10-1; DNA: TGCGCCAGCAGTCACCTCCCTAGCGGGGGGGACACCGGGGAGCTGTTTTTT; CDR3: CASSHLPSGGDTGELFF
D: -; size: -; J: TRBJ2-3; V: TRBV27; DNA: TGTGCCAGCAGCCTAGGGCTTGCTTTCGATACGCAGTATTTT; CDR3: CASSLGLAFDTQYF
D: TRBD2; size: many; J: TRBJ2-3; V: TRBV20-1; DNA: TGCAGTGCTAGAGATTCTACTAGCGGGCGGGGATGGTACAACACAGATACGCAGTATTTT; CDR3: CSARDSTSGRGWYNTDTQYF
D: -; size: many; J: TRBJ2-3; V: TRBV29-1; DNA: TGCAGCGTTGAACCCCCACGAGAGAGGGATACGCAGTATTTT; CDR3: CSVEPPRERDTQYF
D: -; size: many; J: TRBJ2-1; V: TRBV10-2; DNA: TGCGCCAGCGGTTTAGCTCATGAGCAGTTCTTC; CDR3: CASGLAHEQFF
D: -; size: many; J: TRBJ2-7; V: TRBV11-2; DNA: TGTGCCAGCAGCGTCTACCTGCTCACTCTAGCGCGCACCTACGAGCAGTACTTC; CDR3: CASSVYLLTLARTYEQYF
D: TRBD1; size: many; J: TRBJ2-7; V: TRBV7-9; DNA: TGTGCCAGCAGCTCGACGGGACAGATTTCCTACGAGCAGTACTTC; CDR3: CASSSTGQISYEQYF
D: TRBD2; size: -; J: TRBJ2-1; V: TRBV20-1; DNA: TGCAGTGCTAGAGGGGTGGGACTAGCCTACAATGAGCAGTTCTTC; CDR3: CSARGVGLAYNEQFF
D: -; size: many; J: TRBJ1-1; V: TRBV5-1; DNA: TGCGCCAGCAACCAAATTTTCCCGGGACTCATGAACACTGAAGCTTTCTTT; CDR3: CASNQIFPGLMNTEAFF
D: -; size: many; J: TRBJ1-4; V: TRBV12-3/TRBV12-4; DNA: TGTGCCAGCAGTTTTGTAGGACGGCCACTGTTTTTT; CDR3: CASSFVGRPLFF
D: TRBD2; size: many; J: TRBJ2-3; V: TRBV9; DNA: TGTGCCAGCAGCGCCGGGGGGAGGGTCCCAGATACGCAGTATTTT; CDR3: CASSAGGRVPDTQYF
D: -; size: many; J: TRBJ2-2; V: TRBV29-1; DNA: TGCAGCGCAAAGGGTCTGGGGGCCGGGGAGCTGTTTTTT; CDR3: CSAKGLGAGELFF
D: TRBD1; size: many; J: TRBJ2-3; V: TRBV7-6; DNA: TGTGCCAGCAGCTTATATATTGGGGACAGGGGTAGCGCAGATACGCAGTATTTT; CDR3: CASSLYIGDRGSADTQYF
D: -; size: many; J: TRBJ2-1; V: TRBV7-9; DNA: TGTGCCAGCAGCTCGTTAACAGGCAGAGTCTCCTACAATGAGCAGTTCTTC; CDR3: CASSSLTGRVSYNEQFF
D: TRBD1; size: few; J: TRBJ1-6; V: TRBV20-1; DNA: TGCAGTGCTAGAGCGCCGGGACAGGGGAGTTCACCCCTCCACTTT; CDR3: CSARAPGQGSSPLHF
D: TRBD1; size: many; J: TRBJ2-7; V: TRBV19; DNA: TGTGCCAGTACCCCGACAGGGATCGCCTACGAGCAGTACTTC; CDR3: CASTPTGIAYEQYF
D: -; size: many; J: TRBJ1-6; V: TRBV6-5; DNA: TGTGCCAGCAGCCCTAAGGGGTATAATTCACCCCTCCACTTT; CDR3: CASSPKGYNSPLHF
D: -; size: many; J: TRBJ2-3; V: TRBV4-3; DNA: TGCGCCAGCAGCCAAGGAGATAGTCGACCTCCGTATTTT; CDR3: CASSQGDSRPPYF
D: TRBD1; size: many; J: TRBJ2-5; V: TRBV3-1; DNA: TGTGCCAGCAGCTCAGTCGGGGACAGTCAAGAGACCCAGTACTTC; CDR3: CASSSVGDSQETQYF
D: TRBD2; size: -; J: TRBJ2-3; V: TRBV7-9; DNA: TGTGCCAGCAGCTTACTGGGACTAGCGACAGATACGCAGTATTTT; CDR3: CASSLLGLATDTQYF
D: -; size: many; J: TRBJ2-2; V: TRBV15; DNA: TGTGCCACATCCTCAGGGCCGAACACCGGGGAGCTGTTTTTT; CDR3: CATSSGPNTGELFF
D: -; size: many; J: TRBJ1-2; V: TRBV9; DNA: TGTGCCAGCAACGGCGGGGAGGTCTATGGCTACACCTTC; CDR3: CASNGGEVYGYTF
D: -; size: many; J: TRBJ2-1; V: TRBV14; DNA: TGTGCCAGCAGCCTAGACAGGCTCGAGCAGTTCTTC; CDR3: CASSLDRLEQFF
D: TRBD2; size: many; J: TRBJ2-7; V: TRBV5-1; DNA: TGCGCCAGCAGCTCCCGGACTAGCGGGGGAAACGAGCAGTACTTC; CDR3: CASSSRTSGGNEQYF
D: TRBD2; size: many; J: TRBJ2-3; V: TRBV11-2; DNA: TGTGCCAGCAGCTCGCCGGGACTAGCGGGCCCTAGGGGAACAGATACGCAGTATTTT; CDR3: CASSSPGLAGPRGTDTQYF
D: -; size: many; J: TRBJ2-5; V: TRBV28; DNA: TGTGCCAGCAGTTTAGAGGGGACGGACCAAGAGACCCAGTACTTC; CDR3: CASSLEGTDQETQYF
D: -; size: many; J: TRBJ2-1; V: TRBV6-5; DNA: TGTGCCAGCAGGCTGGGTCGAAATGAGCAGTTCTTC; CDR3: CASRLGRNEQFF
D: -; size: many; J: TRBJ1-2; V: TRBV10-3; DNA: TGTGCCATTCGGAAGGATCACTATGGCTACACCTTC; CDR3: CAIRKDHYGYTF
D: -; size: many; J: TRBJ1-5; V: TRBV7-9; DNA: TGTGCCAGCAGCGCAGGGGCTAATCAGCCCCAGCATTTT; CDR3: CASSAGANQPQHF
D: -; size: many; J: TRBJ1-1; V: TRBV11-3; DNA: TGTGCCAGCAGCATAGACTACTCCGGGACCAGGGCTTTCTTT; CDR3: CASSIDYSGTRAFF
D: -; size: many; J: TRBJ1-2; V: TRBV7-9; DNA: TGTGCCAGCAGCTTAGCTGGGGACCCTCTAGCTAACTATGGCTACACCTTC; CDR3: CASSLAGDPLANYGYTF
D: -; size: many; J: TRBJ1-5; V: TRBV27; DNA: TGTGCCAGCAGTCCATCTTCACGGGAGGGCCGCCAGCATTTT; CDR3: CASSPSSREGRQHF
D: TRBD1; size: many; J: TRBJ1-5; V: TRBV12-3/TRBV12-4; DNA: TGTGCCAGCAGTCGCCGGGACAGGCGTAGTAGTCAGCCCCAGCATTTT; CDR3: CASSRRDRRSSQPQHF
D: TRBD2; size: many; J: TRBJ2-5; V: TRBV29-1; DNA: TGCAGCGTCCGACTAGCGGGAGGTGAGACCCAGTACTTC; CDR3: CSVRLAGGETQYF
D: TRBD2; size: many; J: TRBJ2-5; V: TRBV20-1; DNA: TGCAGTGCTAGAGCTTTCAAGCGGGAGCAACAAGAGACCCAGTACTTC; CDR3: CSARAFKREQQETQYF
D: TRBD1; size: many; J: TRBJ2-7; V: TRBV20-1; DNA: TGCAGTGCTAGAGATCGACAGGGAGAGTACTTC; CDR3: CSARDRQGEYF
D: -; size: -; J: TRBJ2-1; V: TRBV4-3; DNA: TGCGCCAGCAGCCAAGGCCAGGGGAATGAGCAGTTCTTC; CDR3: CASSQGQGNEQFF
D: -; size: many; J: TRBJ2-4; V: TRBV27; DNA: TGTGCCAGCAAGCCGGACGGAGCCAAAAACATTCAGTACTTC; CDR3: CASKPDGAKNIQYF
D: TRBD1; size: many; J: TRBJ1-6; V: TRBV6-5; DNA: TGTGCCAGCCAAGACAGGGCCTATAATTCACCCCTCCACTTT; CDR3: CASQDRAYNSPLHF
D: TRBD1; size: many; J: TRBJ1-2; V: TRBV7-9; DNA: TGTGCCAGCAGCTTAGCCGGACAGGGGCCTTATGGCTACACCTTC; CDR3: CASSLAGQGPYGYTF